These 9 T cell receptor beta chains came from one sample sequenced in a study of blood T cell repertoires in COVID-19. Assay used: immunoSEQ multiplex PCR; TCRdb lists only in-frame clones, some missing. The sample has approximately 360,000 clones, around 90% seen once. The source material was peripheral blood. These receptors originate from a man younger than 35 with active or convalescent COVID-19.

The rearrangement uses TRBV3-1 (or the pseudogene TRBV3-2) and TRBJ2-3; 10 bases line up with TRBD2. V trimming: 3 bases; J trimming: 2 bases; junction bases outside the gene matches: 2. The CDR3 is 15 amino acids. Germline assignment: CDR1 LGHDT and CDR2 YNNKEL (reference sequence). CDR3 coding DNA: TGTGCCAGCAGCCATAGCGGGGGGATCACAGATACGCAGTATTTT. Its protein is CASSHSGGITDTQYF.

The V call is TRBV14, the J call TRBJ2-7; no reliable D call. The CDR3 length is 15 residues. CDR1 is SGHDN, CDR2 FVKESK, per germline. With 0 bases removed from V and 1 base from J, the gap between germline ends came to 10 bases. The CDR3 DNA follows: TGTGCCAGCAGCCAAGAACAACCCGGGTCCTACGAGCAGTACTTC. It is translated as CASSQEQPGSYEQYF.

V is TRBV19 and J is TRBJ1-5; D is unclear. V shed 3 bases and J shed 4 bases, with 13 bases lying between them. This CDR3 contains 15 residues. Per the germline V gene, CDR1 is LNHDA and CDR2 is SQIVND (reference sequence). CDR3 sequence (DNA): TGTGCCAGTAGTATCTTGGCAGGCTTGAATCAGCCCCAGCATTTT. Its protein is CASSILAGLNQPQHF. The full variable domain, rest sourced from reference TRBV19 and TRBJ1-5, is DGGITQSPKYLFRKEGQNVTLSCEQNLNHDAMYWYRQDPGQGLRLIYYSQIVNDFQKGDIAEGYSVSREKKESFPLTVTSAQKNPTAFYLCASSILAGLNQPQHFGDGTRLSIL.

This clone was counted a single time. This rearrangement joins TRBV27 to TRBJ1-4; possible D gene TRBD1, 6 bases. V lost 8 bases, J lost 6 bases, and 16 bases lay in between. CDR1 and CDR2 (germline): MNHEY, SMNVEV (reference sequence). The CDR3 runs to 14 residues. CDR3 bases: TGTGCCAGCCAAACGACAGGTCGGGATGAAAAACTGTTTTTT. It translates to CASQTTGRDEKLFF.

This rearrangement joins TRBV19 to TRBJ1-2; TRBD1 matches at 7 bases. Unmatched junction bases numbered 6, after V lost 6 bases and J lost 2 bases. This CDR3 is built from 14 residues. Germline lookup yields CDR1 LNHDA and CDR2 SQIVND (reference sequence). CDR3 in DNA: TGTGCCAGTAGGGGACAGACATACAACTATGGCTACACCTTC. It is translated as CASRGQTYNYGYTF. The full variable domain, its missing parts supplied by reference TRBV19 and TRBJ1-2, is DGGITQSPKYLFRKEGQNVTLSCEQNLNHDAMYWYRQDPGQGLRLIYYSQIVNDFQKGDIAEGYSVSREKKESFPLTVTSAQKNPTAFYLCASRGQTYNYGYTFGSGTRLTVV.

The V call is TRBV7-2, the J call TRBJ1-6; 10 nucleotides agree with TRBD1. Germline CDR1 SGHTA, CDR2 FQGNSA. V gave up 5 bases and J gave up 6 bases; unmatched junction bases: 13. The CDR3 is made up of 18 amino acids. CDR3 region: CASSLGGVTGGSNSPLHF. The CDR3, as DNA: TGTGCCAGCAGCCTCGGGGGGGTGACAGGGGGCTCTAATTCACCCCTCCACTTT.

The sample holds one count of this clone. The CDR3 sequence: CATSRSGETQYF. The CDR3 DNA sequence: TGTGCCACCAGCAGATCCGGGGAGACCCAGTACTTC. V usage is TRBV15 and J usage is TRBJ2-5; D uncertain. V dropped 2 bases and J dropped 5 bases, with 6 bases sitting between them. The CDR3 sequence is 12 residues long. Germline V gene lookup returns CDR1 LNHNV and CDR2 YYDKDF (reference sequence).

This rearrangement joins TRBV10-3 to TRBJ2-3; TRBD2 aligns across 9 bases. Unmatched junction bases numbered 3, after V lost 3 bases and J lost 2 bases. The V gene's germline CDR1 is ENHRY and CDR2 SYGVKD. This CDR3 has 15 amino acids. The CDR3 spells CAISDSGGNTDTQYF. CDR3 DNA: TGTGCCATCAGTGACAGCGGGGGGAACACAGATACGCAGTATTTT.

The rearrangement links TRBV3-1 (or the pseudogene TRBV3-2) to TRBJ2-5; 13 bases align to TRBD2. CDR3 length: 15 amino acids. Per germline, CDR1 LGHDT and CDR2 YNNKEL (reference sequence). After removal of 3 bases from V and 5 bases from J, the junction contained 3 bases not matched to a gene. The CDR3 coding sequence is TGTGCCAGCAGCCAGGGGACTAGCGGGATTGAGACCCAGTACTTC. Translating gives CASSQGTSGIETQYF.